These T cell receptor beta chains were read from a single sample in a study of T cell repertoires in cytomegalovirus infection. MiXCR was run by TCRdb on the reads, yielding one entry per CDR3 protein. The sample consists of more than 250,000 distinct CDR3 sequences, around 25% of them appearing once. These receptors' targets are unknown. This specimen was cultured PBMCs, taken from culture after CMV antigen stimulation. These receptors came from a human donor in good health (CMV status not recorded). Some clones in this sample may be carry-over from other donors' samples. CDR3s include the opening cysteine and the closing phenylalanine or tryptophan. D genes are given only for firm matches. Clone size is not always given. Where it is, it says once, few, many or a class for expanded clones.

V gene	J gene	clone size	D gene	CDR3 DNA	CDR3 protein
TRBV19	TRBJ1-4	few	TRBD1	TGTGCCAGCCAGGACAGGGGGCGTCAGGAAAAACTGTTTTTT	CASQDRGRQEKLFF
TRBV5-5	TRBJ2-6	NA	NA	TGTGCCAGCAGCTTTGGGACACTGGGGGCCAACGTCCTGACTTTC	CASSFGTLGANVLTF
TRBV28	TRBJ2-3	NA	NA	TGTGCCAGCATGAAGGGAGACGGAGATACGCAGTATTTT	CASMKGDGDTQYF
TRBV12-3/TRBV12-4	TRBJ1-1	many	NA	TGTGCCAGCAGCACGGGGAGGATGAACACTGAAGCTTTCTTT	CASSTGRMNTEAFF
TRBV6-6	TRBJ2-1	NA	TRBD1	TGTGCCAGCAGTTACTTGACAGGGGGGGAGCAGTTCTTC	CASSYLTGGEQFF
TRBV7-9	TRBJ2-1	many	NA	TGTGCCAGCAGCAGAGGAGGTCGGCAGGGCGCTCGTATCTCCTACAATGAGCAGTTCTTC	CASSRGGRQGARISYNEQFF
TRBV27	TRBJ1-2	NA	TRBD1	TGTGCCAGCAGTCACGACAGGGTCTCAGACGGCTATGGCTACACCTTC	CASSHDRVSDGYGYTF
TRBV7-2	TRBJ2-3	NA	TRBD1	TGTGCCAGCAGCTTAACCCCGACAGGGAAAGTTACAGATACGCAGTATTTT	CASSLTPTGKVTDTQYF
TRBV5-1	TRBJ2-1	few	NA	TGCGCCAGCAGCCTGCAAACATGGAATGAGCAGTTCTTC	CASSLQTWNEQFF
TRBV5-4	TRBJ1-3	NA	NA	TGTGCCAGCAGCACCAGGACTGAGTCTGGAAACACCATATATTTT	CASSTRTESGNTIYF
TRBV4-1	TRBJ2-3	NA	NA	TGCGCCAGCAGCCAAGTGGAGGATACGCAGTATTTT	CASSQVEDTQYF
TRBV4-3	TRBJ2-5	many	TRBD2	TGCGCCAGCAGCCAAGATACGGGGGACTTAGCCCGGGGGAGGGCCCAGTACTTC	CASSQDTGDLARGRAQYF
TRBV19	TRBJ2-1	NA	NA	TGTGCCTGCGCCCATCAGGGCAATGAGCAGTTATTC	CACAHQGNEQLF
TRBV18	TRBJ1-2	NA	TRBD1	TGTGCCAGCTCACCACTCCCCGGGACAGGGGTTGACTATGGCTACACCTTC	CASSPLPGTGVDYGYTF
TRBV4-3	TRBJ1-2	NA	NA	TGCGCCAGCAGCCGTACTTTAACGGGGCGGGGTAATGGCTACACCTTC	CASSRTLTGRGNGYTF
TRBV7-2	TRBJ2-5	NA	NA	TGTGCCAGCAGCTTAGTTTCCCAGCAAGAGACCCAGTACTTC	CASSLVSQQETQYF
TRBV19	TRBJ1-2	few	NA	TGTGCCAGTAGTCCCTCGACCCGAAACTATGGCTACACCTTC	CASSPSTRNYGYTF
TRBV6-6	TRBJ2-3	NA	NA	TGTGCCAGCAGTGCCGTTGGGTCTTCAGATACGCAGTATTTT	CASSAVGSSDTQYF
TRBV6-2/TRBV6-3	TRBJ1-5	few	TRBD1	TGTGCCAGCACCGACGGGACAGTGACCAATCAGCCCCAGCATTTT	CASTDGTVTNQPQHF
TRBV7-3	TRBJ2-2	many	NA	TGTGCCAGCAGCCACGGGGGCGCGAGACACCCGGAGCTGTTTTTT	CASSHGGARHPELFF
TRBV7-2	TRBJ2-7	many	NA	TGTGCCAGCAGCTTAGCGGGGAACTCCTACGAGCAGTACTTC	CASSLAGNSYEQYF
TRBV7-6	TRBJ2-7	many	NA	TGTGCCAGCAGCTTAGAATTAGGCGGAGGTGCCCCCTACGAGCAGTACTTC	CASSLELGGGAPYEQYF
TRBV19	TRBJ2-1	few	TRBD2	TGTGCCAGTAGTAAACTAGCGGATTACAATGAGCAGTTCTTC	CASSKLADYNEQFF
TRBV7-2	TRBJ2-7	many	TRBD1	TGTGCCAGCAGCTTCACCGGGACAGGGGGCGCCGAGCAGTACTTC	CASSFTGTGGAEQYF
TRBV5-5	TRBJ1-2	NA	TRBD1	TGTGCCAGCAGCTCGGATGGGACAGGGTATGTCGGAGGCTACACCTTC	CASSSDGTGYVGGYTF
TRBV20-1	TRBJ1-1	once	TRBD1	TGCAGTGCTAGCGGGACAGGGACCACTGAAGCTTTCTTT	CSASGTGTTEAFF
TRBV12-3/TRBV12-4	TRBJ2-1	NA	NA	TGTGCCAGCAGTTTAGTCCGGGGTGAGACCGGTGAGCAGTTCTTC	CASSLVRGETGEQFF
TRBV11-2	TRBJ1-2	NA	NA	TGTGCCAGCAGCTTAGGAGGCGGGAACTATGGCTACACCTTC	CASSLGGGNYGYTF
TRBV4-1	TRBJ2-2	few	TRBD1	TGCGCCAGCAGCCAAATGGGACAGCGCAACACCGGGGAGCTGTTTTTT	CASSQMGQRNTGELFF
TRBV4-2	TRBJ1-1	NA	TRBD1	TGTGCCAGCAGCCCTCAGGGGGTCAGGGTATTCACTGAAGCTTTCTTT	CASSPQGVRVFTEAFF
TRBV10-3	TRBJ2-7	NA	TRBD2	TGTGCCATCAGAGTTACTAGCGGGAGTCCCTACGAGCAGTACTTC	CAIRVTSGSPYEQYF
TRBV20-1	TRBJ1-5	NA	NA	TGCAGTGCTAGTGGGGGGGACCAGCCCCAGCATTTT	CSASGGDQPQHF
TRBV6-5	TRBJ2-5	NA	NA	TGTGCCAGCAGTCTACAGGTCCAAGGAGCCCAGTACTTC	CASSLQVQGAQYF
TRBV7-8	TRBJ2-1	NA	NA	TGTGCCAGCAGCCCGTGGACCTTTCGGGGTCACAATGAGCAGTTCTTC	CASSPWTFRGHNEQFF
TRBV6-2/TRBV6-3	TRBJ2-1	NA	NA	TGTGCCAGCAGACCACACACCCACAATGAGCAGTTCTTC	CASRPHTHNEQFF
TRBV4-2	TRBJ2-2	NA	TRBD2	TGTGCCAGCAGCCGGACTAGCGCGACGAACACCGGGGAGCTGTTTTTT	CASSRTSATNTGELFF
TRBV25-1	TRBJ1-1	few	TRBD1	TGTGCCAGCAGTGAGGCCCGACAGGGAACTGAAGCTTTCTTT	CASSEARQGTEAFF
TRBV7-2	TRBJ1-5	many	NA	TGTGCCAGCAGCACCATCGACAGCCAGCCCCAGCATTTT	CASSTIDSQPQHF
TRBV7-3	TRBJ2-1	NA	TRBD2	TGTGCCAGCAGCCGGACTAGCGGCCCCAATGAGCAGTTCTTC	CASSRTSGPNEQFF
TRBV5-4	TRBJ2-3	NA	NA	TGTGCCAGCAGTCACCCGGACGTTAGCGAAAATACGCAGTATTTT	CASSHPDVSENTQYF
TRBV5-5	TRBJ1-1	NA	NA	TGTGCCAGCAGCTACCGGGCCAGCATGAACACTGAAGCTTTCTTT	CASSYRASMNTEAFF
TRBV11-2	TRBJ2-1	few	NA	TGTGCCACCAGACTAGACTCCGGGACTCCAGTCGGTGAGCAGTTCTTC	CATRLDSGTPVGEQFF
TRBV7-8	TRBJ2-7	many	NA	TGTGCCAGCAGCCAAGACTTCTACGAGCAGTACTTC	CASSQDFYEQYF
TRBV6-6	TRBJ1-1	few	NA	TGTGCCAGCAGTTACCAGGAGACCACTGAAGCTTTCTTT	CASSYQETTEAFF
TRBV20-1	TRBJ2-3	NA	NA	TGCAGTGCTAGAGATTACTCGGCTTGGGCGACTGGAAGCACAGATACGCAGTATTTT	CSARDYSAWATGSTDTQYF
TRBV6-5	TRBJ1-4	NA	NA	TGTGCCAGCAAAACCTGGACAGTTGCAACTAATGAAAAACTGTTTTTT	CASKTWTVATNEKLFF
TRBV24-1	TRBJ1-1	few	NA	TGTGCCACCAGTGATTCTGGCGGCCCGAACACTGAAGCTTTCTTT	CATSDSGGPNTEAFF
TRBV5-1	TRBJ1-4	NA	NA	TGCGCCAGCAGCTTCTACCCGAATAATGAAAAACTGTTTTTT	CASSFYPNNEKLFF
TRBV12-3/TRBV12-4	TRBJ1-1	NA	NA	TGTGCCAGCAGTTTCAACGGGGCTGAAGCTTTCTTT	CASSFNGAEAFF
TRBV19	TRBJ2-2	few	NA	TGTGCCAGTAGTACAAGGGGGTCCGGGGAGCTGTTTTTT	CASSTRGSGELFF
TRBV7-2	TRBJ2-3	NA	NA	TGTGCCAGCAGCATCAGAGGGGCGAAGACAGATACGCAGTATTTT	CASSIRGAKTDTQYF
TRBV6-2/TRBV6-3	TRBJ2-7	few	NA	TGTGCCAGCAGGAACGGGGGCTCCTACGAGCAGTACTTC	CASRNGGSYEQYF
TRBV6-5	TRBJ2-2	NA	NA	TGTGCCAGCGGGTCCCCTGGGGGATCAGGCACCGGGGAGCTGTTTTTT	CASGSPGGSGTGELFF
TRBV5-1	TRBJ1-1	NA	NA	TGCGCCAGCAAGAACCGGGTGGACACTGAAGCTTTCTTT	CASKNRVDTEAFF
TRBV9	TRBJ1-4	few	NA	TGTGCCAGCAGCGTAGGCGGGGGGGGCTCTTGGGAAAAACTGTTTTTT	CASSVGGGGSWEKLFF
TRBV6-2/TRBV6-3	TRBJ1-5	NA	TRBD1	TGTGCCAGCAGCTTTCGGGGACAGGGGGCAAGTCAGCCCCAGCATTTT	CASSFRGQGASQPQHF
TRBV15	TRBJ2-1	NA	NA	TGTGCCACCAGCAGAGTACGGGGCTCTAGTCGGGTCAATGAGCAGTTCTTC	CATSRVRGSSRVNEQFF
TRBV4-1	TRBJ1-3	few	NA	TGCGCCAGCAGCCACATTGGGGGTTTCTCTGGAAACACCATATATTTT	CASSHIGGFSGNTIYF
TRBV6-1	TRBJ1-3	few	NA	TGTGCCACCAGACAAGGGGCCGCCCAGAGAAACACCATATATTTT	CATRQGAAQRNTIYF